Listed below are T cell receptor beta chains from one sample, sequenced in a study of neurological immune-mediated disorders. TCRdb passed the 5' RACE reads through MiXCR, listing each CDR3 protein once. The data contain 40,000 to 45,000 distinct CDR3 sequences, roughly 12% of them seen just once; the ten biggest clones take up around 1.3%. Sequenced: PBMCs. The receptors were sampled from a female donor in good health. The CDR3 runs from the conserved cysteine through the conserved F or W. A D gene is named only where the DNA matches it firmly. Expanded clones are given a class, and other clones once, few, many or no size at all.

J | D | V | size | DNA | CDR3
TRBJ1-1 | - | TRBV29-1 | many | TGCAGCGTCGGCCCTGAAGCTTTCTTT | CSVGPEAFF
TRBJ2-4 | - | TRBV2 | medium-sized | TGTGCCAGCAGCCAGAACGGAGGAGCCAAAAACATTCAGTACTTC | CASSQNGGAKNIQYF
TRBJ1-5 | - | TRBV5-1 | many | TGCGCCAGCAGCTTGGTCGCTGGCGGCAATCAGCCCCAGCATTTT | CASSLVAGGNQPQHF
TRBJ2-5 | - | TRBV5-1 | many | TGCGCCAGCAAGGGCTTAGAGACCCAGTACTTC | CASKGLETQYF
TRBJ2-1 | TRBD2 | TRBV20-1 | many | TGCAGTGCCACCGGGACTAGCGTTTGGGGGGTGAACAATGAGCAGTTCTTC | CSATGTSVWGVNNEQFF
TRBJ2-5 | TRBD2 | TRBV7-2 | many | TGTGCCAGCAGCTTAAACGGGGGGGCTTCTGCGTGGGAGACCCAGTACTTC | CASSLNGGASAWETQYF
TRBJ2-7 | - | TRBV3-1 | many | TGTGCCAGCAGCCTAAGGGGTACCTACGAGCAGTACTTC | CASSLRGTYEQYF
TRBJ1-2 | TRBD1 | TRBV7-9 | many | TGTGCCAGCAGCTTGAACGGACAGGCTATCGGCTACACCTTC | CASSLNGQAIGYTF
TRBJ2-7 | - | TRBV5-1 | - | TGCGCCTGCAGCTTTACGGGAACCTACGAGCAGTACTTC | CACSFTGTYEQYF
TRBJ2-7 | TRBD2 | TRBV12-3/TRBV12-4 | many | TGTGCCAGCAGCCCGAACCTCGGACTAGCGGGGGCCCGAGGCTGGGGGCAGTACTTC | CASSPNLGLAGARGWGQYF
TRBJ1-1 | - | TRBV9 | many | TGTGCCAGCAGCGTAATTATGGGGCCTACTGAAGCTTTCTTT | CASSVIMGPTEAFF
TRBJ2-1 | TRBD2 | TRBV5-4 | many | TGTGCCAGCAGCTTAGTGGGAGCGGGGAGAGATGAGCAGTTCTTC | CASSLVGAGRDEQFF
TRBJ2-1 | TRBD2 | TRBV25-1 | many | TGTGCCAGCAGTGTTAGCGGGAGTTACAATGAGCAGTTCTTC | CASSVSGSYNEQFF
TRBJ1-3 | - | TRBV5-1 | many | TGCGCCAGCAGCCCGGGGGCCTCTGGAAACACCATATATTTT | CASSPGASGNTIYF
TRBJ1-1 | - | TRBV6-5 | many | TGTGCCAGCAGATCTTTGGAAGGTAGTTGGACTGAAGCTTTCTTT | CASRSLEGSWTEAFF
TRBJ2-7 | - | TRBV27 | many | TGTGCCAGCAGACAGAGACCATCCTCCGGTTCGTCCTACGAGCAGTACTTC | CASRQRPSSGSSYEQYF
TRBJ1-1 | - | TRBV20-1 | many | TGCAGTGCCGACCAGGTTGAGATGAACACTGAAGCTTTCTTT | CSADQVEMNTEAFF
TRBJ2-1 | - | TRBV19 | many | TGTGCCAGGAAAGTGGGGCTGGGCAATGAGCAGTTCTTC | CARKVGLGNEQFF
TRBJ2-4 | - | TRBV27 | many | TGTGCCAGCAGTTTTTGGGCACAGGGCAAAAACATTCAGTACTTC | CASSFWAQGKNIQYF
TRBJ2-2 | TRBD2 | TRBV29-1 | many | TGCAGCGGCGTCCTACAACTAGCGGGGACCGGTGAGGAGCTGTTTTTT | CSGVLQLAGTGEELFF
TRBJ2-3 | - | TRBV12-3/TRBV12-4 | many | TGTGCCAGCAGTTCCTGGGCCACAGATACGCAGTATTTT | CASSSWATDTQYF
TRBJ1-2 | TRBD1 | TRBV20-1 | many | TGCAGTGCTAGAGATCGGACAGGGGTTGGCTACACCTTC | CSARDRTGVGYTF
TRBJ2-3 | TRBD2 | TRBV3-1 | many | TGTGCCAGCAGTCCTTGGACTAGCGGGGGTAGGACAGATACGCAGTATTTT | CASSPWTSGGRTDTQYF
TRBJ2-3 | - | TRBV9 | many | TGTGCCAGCAGCGTAGAATGGGGGCCGGGAGATACGCAGTATTTT | CASSVEWGPGDTQYF